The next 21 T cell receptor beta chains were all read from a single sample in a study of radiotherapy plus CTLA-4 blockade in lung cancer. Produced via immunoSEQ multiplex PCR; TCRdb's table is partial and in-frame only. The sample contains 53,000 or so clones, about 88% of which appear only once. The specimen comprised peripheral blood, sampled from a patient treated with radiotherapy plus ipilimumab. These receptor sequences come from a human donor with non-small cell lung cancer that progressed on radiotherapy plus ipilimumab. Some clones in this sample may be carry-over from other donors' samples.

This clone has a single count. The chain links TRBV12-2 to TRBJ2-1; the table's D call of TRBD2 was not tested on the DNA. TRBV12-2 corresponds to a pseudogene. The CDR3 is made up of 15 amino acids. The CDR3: CARHSGNYSYNEQFF. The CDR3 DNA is TGTGCAAGGCATTCGGGGAATTACTCCTACAATGAGCAGTTCTTC.

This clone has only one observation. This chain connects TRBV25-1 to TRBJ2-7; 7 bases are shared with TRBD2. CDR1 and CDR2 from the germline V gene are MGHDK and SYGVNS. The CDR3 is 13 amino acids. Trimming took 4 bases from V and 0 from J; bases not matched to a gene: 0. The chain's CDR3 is CASSAGGSYEQYF. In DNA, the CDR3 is TGTGCCAGCAGTGCGGGAGGCTCCTACGAGCAGTACTTC.

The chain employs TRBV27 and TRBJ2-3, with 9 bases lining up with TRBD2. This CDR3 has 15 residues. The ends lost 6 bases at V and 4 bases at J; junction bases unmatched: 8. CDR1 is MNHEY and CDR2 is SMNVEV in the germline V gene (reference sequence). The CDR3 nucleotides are TGTGCCAGCAGCGTCCGCGGGAGGGCCTCAGATACGCAGTATTTT. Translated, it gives CASSVRGRASDTQYF.

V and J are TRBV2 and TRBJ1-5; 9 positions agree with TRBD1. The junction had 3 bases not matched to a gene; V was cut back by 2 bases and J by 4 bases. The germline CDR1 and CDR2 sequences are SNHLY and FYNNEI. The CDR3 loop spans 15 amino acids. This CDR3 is CASSEIGTGNQPQHF. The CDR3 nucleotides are TGTGCCAGCAGTGAAATCGGGACAGGGAATCAGCCCCAGCATTTT.

As DNA, the CDR3 is TGTGCCAGCAGCCCTGACAGGGGGCTATCAGTTGGCTACACCTTC. Translation: CASSPDRGLSVGYTF. The V call is TRBV5-6, the J call TRBJ1-2, with 10 bases fitting TRBD1. V lost 4 bases to trimming and J lost 7 bases; unmatched junction nucleotides: 10. Germline V CDR1 and CDR2: SGHDT, YYEEEE. CDR3 length equals 15 residues. The variable domain in full, completed from reference TRBV5-6 and TRBJ1-2, reads DAGVTQSPTHLIKTRGQQVTLRCSPKSGHDTVSWYQQALGQGPQFIFQYYEEEERQRGNFPDRFSGHQFPNYSSELNVNALLLGDSALYLCASSPDRGLSVGYTFGSGTRLTVV.

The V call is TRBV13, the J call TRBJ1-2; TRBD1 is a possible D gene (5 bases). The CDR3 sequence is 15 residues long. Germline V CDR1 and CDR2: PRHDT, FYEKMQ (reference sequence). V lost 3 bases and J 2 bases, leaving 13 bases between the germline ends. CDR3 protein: CASSLGGALNYGYTF. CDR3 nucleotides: TGTGCCAGCAGCTTGGGAGGGGCATTGAACTATGGCTACACCTTC.

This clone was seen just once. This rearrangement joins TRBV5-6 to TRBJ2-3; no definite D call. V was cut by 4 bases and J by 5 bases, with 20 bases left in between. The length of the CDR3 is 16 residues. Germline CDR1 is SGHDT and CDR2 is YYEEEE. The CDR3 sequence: CASSRLAANSLDTQYF. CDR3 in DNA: TGTGCCAGCAGCCGTTTGGCGGCTAATTCCCTAGATACGCAGTATTTT. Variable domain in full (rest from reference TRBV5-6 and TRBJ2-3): DAGVTQSPTHLIKTRGQQVTLRCSPKSGHDTVSWYQQALGQGPQFIFQYYEEEERQRGNFPDRFSGHQFPNYSSELNVNALLLGDSALYLCASSRLAANSLDTQYFGPGTRLTVL.

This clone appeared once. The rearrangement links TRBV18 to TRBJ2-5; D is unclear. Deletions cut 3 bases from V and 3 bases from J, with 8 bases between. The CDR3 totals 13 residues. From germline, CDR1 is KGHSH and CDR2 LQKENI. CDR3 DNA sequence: TGTGCCAGCTCACCTAACAGTGAAGAGACCCAGTACTTC. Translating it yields CASSPNSEETQYF. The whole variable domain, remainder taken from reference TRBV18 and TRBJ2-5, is NAGVMQNPRHLVRRRGQEARLRCSPMKGHSHVYWYRQLPEEGLKFMVYLQKENIIDESGMPKERFSAEFPKEGPSILRIQQVVRGDSAAYFCASSPNSEETQYFGPGTRLLVL.

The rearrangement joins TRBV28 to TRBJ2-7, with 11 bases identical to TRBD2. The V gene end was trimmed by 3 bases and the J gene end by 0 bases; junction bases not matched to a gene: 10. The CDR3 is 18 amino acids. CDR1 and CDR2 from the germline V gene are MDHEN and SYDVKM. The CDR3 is CASSFPTSGTSGSYEQYF. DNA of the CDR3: TGTGCCAGCAGTTTCCCTACTTCCGGGACTAGCGGCTCCTACGAGCAGTACTTC.

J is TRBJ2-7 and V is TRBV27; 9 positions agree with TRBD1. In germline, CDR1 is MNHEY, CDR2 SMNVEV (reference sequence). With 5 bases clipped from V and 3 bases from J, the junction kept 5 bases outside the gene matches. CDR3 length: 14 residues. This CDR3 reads CASSPRQGGYEQYF. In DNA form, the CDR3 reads TGTGCCAGCAGTCCCCGACAGGGGGGCTACGAGCAGTACTTC.

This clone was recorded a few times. CDR3 residues: CASSLADRGPYEQYF. CDR3 in DNA: TGTGCCAGCAGCTTGGCTGACAGGGGGCCCTACGAGCAGTACTTC. This chain links TRBV5-6 with TRBJ2-7; the match to TRBD1 covers 10 bases. J was trimmed by 2 bases and V by 0 bases; bases with no gene match: 2. The CDR3 loop spans 15 amino acids. Germline CDR1 SGHDT, CDR2 YYEEEE.

In DNA form, the CDR3 reads TGCGCCAGCCAACGGCGGGGGGGCGTCCAAGAGACCCAGTACTTC. This codes for CASQRRGGVQETQYF. The chain recombines TRBV5-1 with TRBJ2-5, with 9 bases aligning to TRBD2. The ends lost 7 bases at V and 1 base at J; junction bases unmatched: 8. The CDR3 has 15 amino acids. Per germline, CDR1 SGHRS and CDR2 YFSETQ. The full variable domain, its missing parts supplied by reference TRBV5-1 and TRBJ2-5, is KAGVTQTPRYLIKTRGQQVTLSCSPISGHRSVSWYQQTPGQGLQFLFEYFSETQRNKGNFPGRFSGRQFSNSRSEMNVSTLELGDSALYLCASQRRGGVQETQYFGPGTRLLVL.

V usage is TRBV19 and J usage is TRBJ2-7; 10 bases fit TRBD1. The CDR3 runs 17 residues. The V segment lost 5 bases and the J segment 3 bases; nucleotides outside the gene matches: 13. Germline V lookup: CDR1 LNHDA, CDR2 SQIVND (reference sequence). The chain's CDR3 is CASSATGGSLLHYEQYF. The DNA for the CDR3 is TGTGCCAGTAGTGCGACAGGGGGCTCCCTTCTTCACTACGAGCAGTACTTC. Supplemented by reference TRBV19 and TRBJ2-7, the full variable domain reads DGGITQSPKYLFRKEGQNVTLSCEQNLNHDAMYWYRQDPGQGLRLIYYSQIVNDFQKGDIAEGYSVSREKKESFPLTVTSAQKNPTAFYLCASSATGGSLLHYEQYFGPGTRLTVT.

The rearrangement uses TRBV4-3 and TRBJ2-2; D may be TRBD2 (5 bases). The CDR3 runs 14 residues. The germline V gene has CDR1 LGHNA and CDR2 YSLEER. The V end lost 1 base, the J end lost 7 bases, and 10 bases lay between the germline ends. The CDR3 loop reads CASSQGLPGGELFF. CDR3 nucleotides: TGCGCCAGCAGCCAAGGACTACCCGGCGGGGAGCTGTTTTTT.

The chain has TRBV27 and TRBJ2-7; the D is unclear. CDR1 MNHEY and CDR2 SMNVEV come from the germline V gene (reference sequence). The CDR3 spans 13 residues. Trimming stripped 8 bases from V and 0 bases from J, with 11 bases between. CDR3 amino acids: CASSPRHSYEQYF. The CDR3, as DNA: TGTGCCAGCTCCCCCCGACACTCCTACGAGCAGTACTTC.

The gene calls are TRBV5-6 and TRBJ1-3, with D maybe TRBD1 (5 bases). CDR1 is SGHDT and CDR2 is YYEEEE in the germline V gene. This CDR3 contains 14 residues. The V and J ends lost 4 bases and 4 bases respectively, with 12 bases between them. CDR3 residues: CASSMQGSGNTIYF. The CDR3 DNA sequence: TGTGCCAGCAGCATGCAGGGATCCGGAAACACCATATATTTT.

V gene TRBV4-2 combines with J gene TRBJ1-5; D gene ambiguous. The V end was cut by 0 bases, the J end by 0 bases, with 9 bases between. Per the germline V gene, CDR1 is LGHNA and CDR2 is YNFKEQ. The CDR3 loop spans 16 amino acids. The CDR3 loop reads CASSQDGQFSNQPQHF. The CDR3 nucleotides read TGTGCCAGCAGCCAAGATGGGCAGTTTAGCAATCAGCCCCAGCATTTT.

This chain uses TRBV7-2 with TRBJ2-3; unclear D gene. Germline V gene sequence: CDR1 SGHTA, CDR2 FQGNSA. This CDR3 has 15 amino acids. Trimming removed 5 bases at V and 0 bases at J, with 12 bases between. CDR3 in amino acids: CASSADPFSTDTQYF. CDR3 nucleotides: TGTGCCAGCAGCGCAGATCCGTTCAGCACAGATACGCAGTATTTT.

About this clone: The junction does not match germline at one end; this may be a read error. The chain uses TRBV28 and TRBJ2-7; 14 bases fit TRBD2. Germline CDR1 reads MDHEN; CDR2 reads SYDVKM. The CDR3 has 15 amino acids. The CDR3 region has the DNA TGTGCCAGCAGTCTATGGACTAGCGGGAGGTACGAGCAGTACTTC. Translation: CASSLWTSGRYEQYF.

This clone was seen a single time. CDR3 in DNA: TGTGCCAGCAGCTCCTACTATGGCTACACCTTC. This encodes CASSSYYGYTF. The V gene is TRBV7-2, the J gene TRBJ1-2; D gene unclear. There are 11 residues in the CDR3. Per the germline V gene, CDR1 is SGHTA and CDR2 is FQGNSA. V dropped 4 bases and J dropped 3 bases, with 3 bases sitting between them.

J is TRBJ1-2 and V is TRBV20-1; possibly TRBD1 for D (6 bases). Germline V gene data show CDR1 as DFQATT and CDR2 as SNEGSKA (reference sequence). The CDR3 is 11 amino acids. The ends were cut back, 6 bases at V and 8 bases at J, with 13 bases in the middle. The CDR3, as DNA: TGCAGTGCGCGTAACAGGGAAGGCTACACCTTC. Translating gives CSARNREGYTF.